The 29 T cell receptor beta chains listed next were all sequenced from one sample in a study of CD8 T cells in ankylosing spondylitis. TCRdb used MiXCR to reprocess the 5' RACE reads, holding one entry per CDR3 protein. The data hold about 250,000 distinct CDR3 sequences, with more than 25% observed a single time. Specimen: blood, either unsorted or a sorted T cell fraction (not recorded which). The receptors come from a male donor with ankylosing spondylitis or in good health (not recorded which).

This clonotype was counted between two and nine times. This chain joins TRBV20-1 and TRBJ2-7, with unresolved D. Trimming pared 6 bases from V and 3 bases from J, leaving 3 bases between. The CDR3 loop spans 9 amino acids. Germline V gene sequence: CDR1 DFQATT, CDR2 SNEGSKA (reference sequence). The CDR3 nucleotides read TGCAGTGCCAACTACGAGCAGTACTTC. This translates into CSANYEQYF.

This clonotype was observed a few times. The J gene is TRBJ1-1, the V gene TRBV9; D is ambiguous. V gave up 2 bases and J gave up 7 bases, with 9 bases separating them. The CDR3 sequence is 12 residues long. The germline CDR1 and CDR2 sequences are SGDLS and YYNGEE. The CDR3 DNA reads TGTGCCAGCAGCGTGGGAGGCGGTGAAGCTTTCTTT. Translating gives CASSVGGGEAFF.

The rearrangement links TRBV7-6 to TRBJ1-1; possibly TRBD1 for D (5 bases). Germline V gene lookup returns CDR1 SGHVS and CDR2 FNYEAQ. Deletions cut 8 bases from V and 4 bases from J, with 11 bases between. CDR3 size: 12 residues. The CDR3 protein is CASVGGGTEAFF. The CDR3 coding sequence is TGTGCCAGCGTCGGCGGGGGCACTGAAGCTTTCTTT.

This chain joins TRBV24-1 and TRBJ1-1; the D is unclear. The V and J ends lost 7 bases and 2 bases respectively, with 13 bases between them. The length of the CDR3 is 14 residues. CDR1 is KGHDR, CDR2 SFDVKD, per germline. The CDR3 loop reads CATSAPTANTEAFF. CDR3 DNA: TGTGCCACCAGCGCCCCTACAGCTAACACTGAAGCTTTCTTT.

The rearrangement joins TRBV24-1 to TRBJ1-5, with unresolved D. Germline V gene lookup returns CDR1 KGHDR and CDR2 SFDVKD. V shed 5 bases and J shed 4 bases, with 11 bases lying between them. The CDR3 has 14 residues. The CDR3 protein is CATSGRYGNQPQHF. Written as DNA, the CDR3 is TGTGCCACCAGTGGCAGGTATGGGAATCAGCCCCAGCATTTT.

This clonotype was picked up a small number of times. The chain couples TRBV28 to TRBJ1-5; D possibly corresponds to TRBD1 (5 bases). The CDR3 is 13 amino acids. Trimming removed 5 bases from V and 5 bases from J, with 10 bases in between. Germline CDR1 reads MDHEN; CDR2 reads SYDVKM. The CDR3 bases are TGTGCCAGCAGTCGGGACCCCTATCAGCCCCAGCATTTT. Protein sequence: CASSRDPYQPQHF.

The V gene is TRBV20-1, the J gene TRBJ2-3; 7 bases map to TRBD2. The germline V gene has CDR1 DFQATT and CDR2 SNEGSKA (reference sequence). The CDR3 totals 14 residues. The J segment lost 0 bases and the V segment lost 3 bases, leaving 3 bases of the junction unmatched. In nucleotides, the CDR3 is TGCAGTGCTAGGGGAGGGTATAGCACAGATACGCAGTATTTT. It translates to CSARGGYSTDTQYF.

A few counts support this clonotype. The CDR3 reads CASSYQTGGAYEQYF. The CDR3 bases are TGTGCCAGCAGTTACCAGACAGGGGGGGCCTACGAGCAGTACTTC. This rearrangement joins TRBV6-5 to TRBJ2-7; 9 bases line up with TRBD1. The germline V gene has CDR1 MNHEY and CDR2 SVGAGI. This CDR3 spans 15 amino acids. Unmatched junction bases numbered 4, after V lost 2 bases and J lost 2 bases.

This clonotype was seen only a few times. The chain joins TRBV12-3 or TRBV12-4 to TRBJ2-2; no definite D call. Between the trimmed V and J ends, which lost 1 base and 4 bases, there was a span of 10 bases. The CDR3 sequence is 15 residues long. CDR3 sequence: CASSLGGVGTGELFF. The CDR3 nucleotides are TGTGCCAGCAGTTTAGGGGGTGTAGGCACCGGGGAGCTGTTTTTT.

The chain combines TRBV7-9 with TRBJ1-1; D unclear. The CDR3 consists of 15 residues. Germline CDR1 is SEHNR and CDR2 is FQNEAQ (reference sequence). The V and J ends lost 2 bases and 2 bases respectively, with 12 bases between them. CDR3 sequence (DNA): TGTGCCAGCAGCTTATTATCGGGAAGAAACACTGAAGCTTTCTTT. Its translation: CASSLLSGRNTEAFF.

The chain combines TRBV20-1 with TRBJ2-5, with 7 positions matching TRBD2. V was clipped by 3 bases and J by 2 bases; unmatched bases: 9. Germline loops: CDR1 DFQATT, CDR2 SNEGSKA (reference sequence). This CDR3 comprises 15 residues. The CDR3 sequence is CSARPSSGLQETQYF. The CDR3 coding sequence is TGCAGTGCTAGGCCGTCTAGCGGTCTTCAAGAGACCCAGTACTTC.

The CDR3 is CSAIVRDRLNQPQHF. The CDR3 region has the DNA TGCAGTGCTATAGTACGGGACAGGCTAAATCAGCCCCAGCATTTT. The chain joins TRBV20-1 to TRBJ1-5; 8 positions match TRBD1. With V trimmed by 4 bases and J by 4 bases, 9 bases remained unmatched. This CDR3 contains 15 residues. Germline CDR1 DFQATT, CDR2 SNEGSKA (reference sequence).

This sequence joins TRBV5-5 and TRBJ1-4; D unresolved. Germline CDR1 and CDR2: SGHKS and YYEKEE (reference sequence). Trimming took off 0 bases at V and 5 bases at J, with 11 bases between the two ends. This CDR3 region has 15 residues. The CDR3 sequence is CASSLAGTPNEKLFF. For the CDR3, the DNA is TGTGCCAGCAGCTTGGCCGGCACGCCGAATGAAAAACTGTTTTTT.

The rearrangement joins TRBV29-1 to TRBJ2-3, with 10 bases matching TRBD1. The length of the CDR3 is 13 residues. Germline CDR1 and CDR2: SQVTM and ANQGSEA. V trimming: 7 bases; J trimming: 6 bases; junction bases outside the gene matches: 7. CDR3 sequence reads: CSARQGAGDTQYF. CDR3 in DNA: TGCAGCGCAAGACAGGGGGCGGGGGATACGCAGTATTTT.

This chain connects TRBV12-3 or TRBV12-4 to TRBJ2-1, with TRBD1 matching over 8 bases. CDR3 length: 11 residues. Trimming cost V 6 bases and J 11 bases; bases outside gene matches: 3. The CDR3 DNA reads TGTGCCAGCAGCCGGACAGGGAAGCAGTTCTTC. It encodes CASSRTGKQFF.

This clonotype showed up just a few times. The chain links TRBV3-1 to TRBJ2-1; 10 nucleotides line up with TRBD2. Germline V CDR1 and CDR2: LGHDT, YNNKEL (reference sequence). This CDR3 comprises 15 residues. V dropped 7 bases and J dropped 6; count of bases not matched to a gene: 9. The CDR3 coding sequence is TGTGCCAGCACTCAAAGCGGGGGGGCCTCCAATGAGCAGTTCTTC. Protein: CASTQSGGASNEQFF.

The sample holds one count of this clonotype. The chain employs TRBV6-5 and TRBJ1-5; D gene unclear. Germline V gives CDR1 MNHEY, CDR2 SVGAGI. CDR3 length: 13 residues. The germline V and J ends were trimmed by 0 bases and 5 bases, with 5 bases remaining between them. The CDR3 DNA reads TGTGCCAGCAGTTACTCCCAGTATCAGCCCCAGCATTTT. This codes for CASSYSQYQPQHF.

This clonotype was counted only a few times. Written as DNA, the CDR3 is TGCGCCAGCTCAATTAGAGGGGCGACCGGGGAGCTGTTTTTT. Its protein is CASSIRGATGELFF. The J gene is TRBJ2-2, the V gene TRBV5-1; either TRBD1 or TRBD2 may supply D (5 bases each). CDR1 is SGHRS, CDR2 YFSETQ, per germline. Trimming cost V 7 bases and J 5 bases, with 15 bases left between them. The CDR3 contains 14 residues.

CDR3 in DNA: TGCAGCGTCCCGGGGAATGAGCAGTTCTTC. As protein: CSVPGNEQFF. This rearrangement joins TRBV29-1 to TRBJ2-1, with D perhaps TRBD2 (5 bases). This CDR3 spans 10 amino acids. Trimming removed 6 bases at V and 7 bases at J, with 7 bases between. Looked up from germline, CDR1 is SQVTM and CDR2 is ANQGSEA.

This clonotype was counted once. CDR3 protein: CASSQGVWKHEQFF. CDR3 nucleotide sequence: TGTGCCAGCAGCCAAGGGGTTTGGAAGCATGAGCAGTTCTTC. The gene calls are TRBV14 and TRBJ2-1; D is undetermined. The V end was cut by 1 base, the J end by 8 bases, with 12 bases between. The CDR3 is made up of 14 amino acids. CDR1 is SGHDN, CDR2 FVKESK, per germline.

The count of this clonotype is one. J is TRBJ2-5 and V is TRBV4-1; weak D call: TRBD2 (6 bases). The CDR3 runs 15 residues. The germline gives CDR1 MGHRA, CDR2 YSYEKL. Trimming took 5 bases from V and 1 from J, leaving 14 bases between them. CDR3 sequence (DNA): TGCGCCAGCAGCTCACGACTAGGGCGCCAAGAGACCCAGTACTTC. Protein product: CASSSRLGRQETQYF.

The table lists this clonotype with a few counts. CDR3: CASSLVAEETQYF. The DNA of the CDR3 is TGCGCCAGCAGCTTGGTGGCTGAAGAGACCCAGTACTTC. The genes are TRBV5-1 and TRBJ2-5; no firm D call. Per germline, CDR1 SGHRS and CDR2 YFSETQ. The CDR3 covers 13 residues. Trimming removed 0 bases from V and 3 bases from J, with 6 bases in between.

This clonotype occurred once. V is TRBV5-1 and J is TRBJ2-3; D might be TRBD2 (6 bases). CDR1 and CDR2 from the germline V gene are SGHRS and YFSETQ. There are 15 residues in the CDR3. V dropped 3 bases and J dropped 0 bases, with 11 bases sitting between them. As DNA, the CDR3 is TGCGCCAGCAGCTCCCTCGGGGGTAGCACAGATACGCAGTATTTT. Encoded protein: CASSSLGGSTDTQYF.

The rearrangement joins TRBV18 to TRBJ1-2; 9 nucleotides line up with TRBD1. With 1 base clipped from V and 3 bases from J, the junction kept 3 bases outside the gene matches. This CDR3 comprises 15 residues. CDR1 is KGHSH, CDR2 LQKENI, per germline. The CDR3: CASSPRQGVDYGYTF. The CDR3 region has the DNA TGTGCCAGCTCACCACGACAGGGGGTAGACTATGGCTACACCTTC.

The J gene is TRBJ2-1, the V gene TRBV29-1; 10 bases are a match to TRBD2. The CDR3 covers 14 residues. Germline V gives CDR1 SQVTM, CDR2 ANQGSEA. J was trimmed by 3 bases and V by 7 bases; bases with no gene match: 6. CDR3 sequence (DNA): TGCAGCGGCGAGCGGACTAGCGGCTACAATGAGCAGTTCTTC. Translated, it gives CSGERTSGYNEQFF.

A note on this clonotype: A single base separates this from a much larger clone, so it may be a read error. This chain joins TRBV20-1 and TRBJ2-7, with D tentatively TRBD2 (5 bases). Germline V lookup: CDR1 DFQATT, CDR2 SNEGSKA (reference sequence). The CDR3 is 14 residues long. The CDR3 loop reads CSASLTGRFGEHYF. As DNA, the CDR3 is TGCAGTGCTTCGCTCACTGGGCGGTTCGGGGAGCACTACTTC.

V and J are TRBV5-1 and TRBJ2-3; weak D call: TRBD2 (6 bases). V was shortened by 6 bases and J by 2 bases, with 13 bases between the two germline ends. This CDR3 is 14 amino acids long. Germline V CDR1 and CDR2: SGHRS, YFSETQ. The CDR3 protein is CASTRDLPTDTQYF. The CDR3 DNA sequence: TGCGCCAGCACCCGGGACTTACCCACAGATACGCAGTATTTT.

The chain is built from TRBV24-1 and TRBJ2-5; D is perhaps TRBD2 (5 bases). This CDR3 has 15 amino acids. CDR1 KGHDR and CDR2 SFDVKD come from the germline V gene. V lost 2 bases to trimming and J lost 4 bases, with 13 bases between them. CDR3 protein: CATSDSVLRGETQYF. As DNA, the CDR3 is TGTGCCACCAGTGATTCCGTTCTCCGGGGAGAGACCCAGTACTTC.

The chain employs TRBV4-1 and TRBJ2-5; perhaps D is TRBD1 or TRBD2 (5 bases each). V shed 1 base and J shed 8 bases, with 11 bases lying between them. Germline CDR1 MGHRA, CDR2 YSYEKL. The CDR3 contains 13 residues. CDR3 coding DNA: TGCGCCAGCAGCCAAGGAGGGGTTGGCACCCAGTACTTC. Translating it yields CASSQGGVGTQYF.